These T cell receptor beta chains were read from a single sample in a study of cytomegalovirus exposure and HLA in healthy donors. Clones were sequenced by immunoSEQ multiplex PCR, and TCRdb holds only the in-frame ones, with some missing. Of about 160,000 clones listed, 68% were seen once; the top ten hold roughly 4.1%. Material for sequencing was PBMCs. The receptors originated from a woman in her late teens or twenties in good health and CMV-seropositive. Both conserved end residues are part of each CDR3. D genes are given only for firm matches. The size field is filled for only some rows; it gives once, few, many or a size class.

v_call	clone_size	d_call	j_call	cdr3_aa	cdr3_nt
TRBV18	.	.	TRBJ1-2	CASSQTGPLWGYTF	TGTGCCAGCTCACAAACAGGGCCGCTATGGGGCTACACCTTC
TRBV30	.	.	TRBJ2-7	CAWSVQTGGEQYF	TGTGCCTGGAGTGTACAAACCGGGGGCGAGCAGTACTTC
TRBV5-8	.	TRBD2	TRBJ2-1	CASTHSPGGRDNEQFF	TGTGCCAGCACCCATAGTCCGGGGGGGCGGGACAATGAGCAGTTCTTC
TRBV27	.	.	TRBJ2-1	CASSNEGGNSYNEQFF	TGTGCCAGCAGTAATGAGGGAGGAAACTCCTACAATGAGCAGTTCTTC
TRBV5-4	few	.	TRBJ1-4	CASSLRPEGTNEKLFF	TGTGCCAGCAGCCTACGACCGGAGGGAACTAATGAAAAACTGTTTTTT
TRBV13	.	TRBD1	TRBJ2-7	CASSSGGQYEQYF	TGTGCCAGCAGCTCAGGGGGCCAATACGAGCAGTACTTC
TRBV5-5	.	.	TRBJ1-5	CASSLTGGQPQHF	TGTGCCAGCAGCTTGACGGGGGGTCAGCCCCAGCATTTT
TRBV15	.	.	TRBJ1-5	CATSRSQVRNQPQHF	TGTGCCACCAGCAGGTCTCAGGTTCGCAATCAGCCCCAGCATTTT
TRBV14	few	.	TRBJ2-1	CASSQDLIGGNEQFF	TGTGCCAGCAGCCAAGACTTGATAGGGGGTAATGAGCAGTTCTTC
TRBV18	.	TRBD2	TRBJ2-2	CASSRLATGELFF	TGTGCCAGCTCCAGACTAGCGACCGGGGAGCTGTTTTTT
TRBV28	.	TRBD1	TRBJ2-7	CASSSSGTGTYYEQYF	TGTGCCAGCAGTTCATCCGGGACAGGAACTTACTACGAGCAGTACTTC
TRBV11-2	.	.	TRBJ1-4	CASSPVTPGKLFF	TGTGCCAGCAGCCCTGTTACCCCCGGAAAACTGTTTTTT
TRBV5-4	.	TRBD1	TRBJ2-2	CASSSGTGGNTGELFF	TGTGCCAGCAGCTCGGGGACAGGGGGCAACACCGGGGAGCTGTTTTTT
TRBV27	.	TRBD1	TRBJ2-7	CASSLGDSYEQYF	TGTGCCAGCAGTTTAGGGGACAGTTACGAGCAGTACTTC
TRBV15	few	TRBD1	TRBJ1-5	CATSRAPSGQINQPQHF	TGTGCCACCAGCAGAGCCCCCTCGGGACAGATTAATCAGCCCCAGCATTTT
TRBV4-2	.	.	TRBJ1-1	CASSQVGGIGTEAFF	TGTGCCAGCAGCCAAGTGGGGGGAATCGGCACTGAAGCTTTCTTT
TRBV5-4	.	TRBD2	TRBJ2-1	CASSLAGGPGDEQFF	TGTGCCAGCAGCTTAGCGGGAGGGCCTGGGGATGAGCAGTTCTTC